A single sample gave rise to the 9 T cell receptor beta chains below, sequenced in a study of early T cells in non-severe SARS-CoV-2 infection. TCRdb reprocessed the 5' RACE reads with MiXCR, giving one entry per CDR3 protein. The repertoire holds approximately 34,000 distinct CDR3 sequences, 5% to 5.5% seen once, with around 5.8% in the top ten. Sequences were derived from whole blood, sampled at baseline. Receptors originate from an adult who was a healthcare worker with PCR-confirmed SARS-CoV-2 infection or an uninfected control (not recorded which).

Many counts were recorded for this clonotype. The rearrangement links TRBV12-3 or TRBV12-4 to TRBJ2-1, with no clear D. V was clipped by 1 base and J by 8 bases, with 6 bases between them. CDR3 length: 12 residues. For the CDR3, the DNA is TGTGCCAGCAGTTTAGTGGACGATGAGCAGTTCTTC. This gives the protein CASSLVDDEQFF.

In its sample, this clonotype is medium-sized (0.01 to 0.1%). The chain carries TRBV20-1 and TRBJ2-7; the D gene is possibly TRBD1 (5 bases). CDR3 length equals 13 residues. Germline-derived CDR1 and CDR2 are DFQATT and SNEGSKA (reference sequence). V lost 3 bases and J 5 bases, leaving 14 bases between the germline ends. Here the CDR3 DNA reads TGCAGTGCTAGTAAGGGGAAGGTCGACGAGCAGTACTTC. This sequence encodes CSASKGKVDEQYF.

This clonotype was detected many times. This chain connects TRBV15 to TRBJ2-3; D may be TRBD2 (5 bases). The germline V gene encodes CDR1 LNHNV and CDR2 YYDKDF (reference sequence). The CDR3 totals 16 residues. Trimming cost V 3 bases and J 3 bases, with 16 bases left between them. The CDR3 sequence is CATSSQLKGGTDTQYF. In nucleotides, the CDR3 is TGTGCCACCAGCAGCCAGCTGAAGGGCGGGACAGATACGCAGTATTTT.

This clonotype came up once. Written as DNA, the CDR3 is TGCAGTGCTAGTCACATTCTCGAGGGAGAAAAACTGTTTTTT. It is translated as CSASHILEGEKLFF. The chain is built from TRBV20-1 and TRBJ1-4; no clear D gene. CDR1 and CDR2 (germline): DFQATT, SNEGSKA (reference sequence). This CDR3 has 14 amino acids. V was cut by 3 bases and J by 8 bases, with 16 bases left in between.

This clonotype was observed many times. The CDR3 loop reads CSARDRTAPYNEQFF. The DNA of the CDR3 is TGCAGTGCTAGAGATCGAACGGCCCCCTACAATGAGCAGTTCTTC. The chain combines TRBV20-1 with TRBJ2-1; no clear D. Trimming stripped 0 bases from V and 2 bases from J, with 11 bases between. The CDR3 spans 15 residues. Germline CDR1 is DFQATT and CDR2 is SNEGSKA (reference sequence).

The CDR3 protein is CASSIWVAGEGEQYF. CDR3 in DNA: TGTGCCAGTAGTATCTGGGTAGCGGGAGAGGGCGAGCAGTACTTC. The chain carries TRBV19 and TRBJ2-7; TRBD2 matches 9 bases. Germline CDR1 is LNHDA and CDR2 is SQIVND (reference sequence). V trimming: 3 bases; J trimming: 6 bases; junction bases outside the gene matches: 9. The CDR3 sequence is 15 residues long.

This clonotype has at least ten counts. The rearrangement uses TRBV20-1 and TRBJ2-1; perhaps TRBD1 as D (6 bases). Trimming removed 3 bases from V and 4 bases from J, with 16 bases in between. CDR3 length: 15 amino acids. The germline V gene encodes CDR1 DFQATT and CDR2 SNEGSKA (reference sequence). Written as DNA, the CDR3 is TGCAGTGCTAGTGAAGGACCAGGACAGTACAATGAGCAGTTCTTC. The encoded protein is CSASEGPGQYNEQFF.

This clonotype was seen repeatedly, ten times or more. The rearrangement joins TRBV18 to TRBJ1-5; D ambiguous. Trimming pared 5 bases from V and 4 bases from J, leaving 15 bases between. Germline CDR1 reads KGHSH; CDR2 reads LQKENI. This CDR3 has 15 residues. CDR3 region: CASSAGERPNQPQHF. In DNA, the CDR3 is TGTGCCAGCTCAGCTGGGGAGAGGCCGAATCAGCCCCAGCATTTT.

The sample holds many counts of this clonotype. The genes are TRBV25-1 and TRBJ1-3, with D hard to call. CDR3 length: 16 residues. The germline V and J ends were trimmed by 4 bases and 0 bases, with 13 bases remaining between them. CDR1 MGHDK and CDR2 SYGVNS come from the germline V gene. The CDR3: CASSAARSYSGNTIYF. In nucleotides, the CDR3 is TGTGCCAGCAGTGCGGCCAGGTCGTACTCTGGAAACACCATATATTTT. Supplemented by reference TRBV25-1 and TRBJ1-3, the full variable domain reads EADIYQTPRYLVIGTGKKITLECSQTMGHDKMYWYQQDPGMELHLIHYSYGVNSTEKGDLSSESTVSRIRTEHFPLTLESARPSHTSQYLCASSAARSYSGNTIYFGEGSWLTVV.